This T cell receptor beta chain was documented in a study of beta chain features in type 1 diabetes. Germline V CDR1 and CDR2: SGHRS, YFSETQ. The trim removed 3 bases at V and 2 bases at J, leaving 10 bases unmatched. The CDR3 spans 17 residues. Sequenced material consisted of expressed TCRB transcripts (all of the isolated RNA was reverse transcribed). Data came from immunoSEQ multiplex PCR; TCRdb stores just in-frame clones and leaves some out. The repertoire includes a few hundred thousand clones, about 16% of them detected once, and approximately 0.02% sits in the top ten. The sequenced sample consisted of naive CD4+ T cells from blood. The TCR was taken from a woman aged 18-29 years in good health. The V call is TRBV5-1, the J call TRBJ2-7, with 11 bases matching TRBD1. DNA for the CDR3: TGCGCCAGCAGCTGGGGACAGGGGGGCCTTCCCCCCTACGAGCAGTACTTC. This encodes CASSWGQGGLPPYEQYF.